The rows below give T cell receptor beta chains drawn from one sample of a study of molecular identifiers for immune sequencing clone quantification. TCRdb itself ran the PCR reads through MiXCR, one entry per CDR3 protein. Of tens of thousands of distinct CDR3 sequences listed, around 18% are singletons. The sample comprised naive CD8+ T cells from blood, with Jurkat cell RNA spiked in. These receptors originate from a human donor in good health. Some libraries in this study had Jurkat cell RNA spiked in. Both conserved end residues are part of each CDR3. Each record gives: J gene, D gene, V gene, clone size, CDR3 protein, CDR3 DNA. A D gene is named only where the DNA matches it firmly. Where a row states a size, it is once, few, many or the class of an expanded clone; other rows omit it.

TRBJ1-1	.	TRBV7-2	many	CASSSDSLGEAFF	TGTGCCAGCAGCTCGGACAGTCTGGGTGAAGCTTTCTTT
TRBJ2-1	.	TRBV30	many	CAWSVRVHKSYNEQFF	TGTGCCTGGAGTGTACGGGTACACAAATCCTACAATGAGCAGTTCTTC
TRBJ2-3	TRBD1	TRBV19	many	CASRQGATDTQYF	TGTGCCAGTCGACAGGGGGCTACAGATACGCAGTATTTT
TRBJ1-5	.	TRBV7-9	.	CASSTSGMGVDTQHF	TGTGCCAGCAGCACCAGCGGGATGGGCGTAGATACGCAGCATTTT
TRBJ2-5	.	TRBV3-1	few	CASSRGRGGPYQETQYF	TGTGCCAGCAGCCGCGGCCGAGGAGGGCCGTACCAAGAGACCCAGTACTTC
TRBJ1-1	.	TRBV30	many	CAWTGSKNTEAFF	TGTGCCTGGACCGGCAGTAAGAACACTGAAGCTTTCTTT
TRBJ2-7	TRBD1	TRBV6-5	many	CASSLSSGQVFYEQYF	TGTGCCAGCAGTTTAAGTAGTGGACAGGTTTTCTACGAGCAGTACTTC
TRBJ1-1	.	TRBV4-1	many	CASSQVWGNTEAFF	TGCGCCAGCAGCCAAGTATGGGGGAACACTGAAGCTTTCTTT
TRBJ1-3	.	TRBV7-9	many	CASSATVDSGNTIYF	TGTGCCAGCAGCGCGACCGTTGACTCTGGAAACACCATATATTTT
TRBJ2-7	TRBD1	TRBV6-1	many	CASSPTTGTGGEQYF	TGTGCCAGCAGTCCTACCACAGGGACAGGAGGCGAGCAGTACTTC
TRBJ1-2	TRBD1	TRBV13	.	CASSSRGQNYYGYTF	TGTGCCAGCAGCTCTAGGGGACAGAACTACTATGGCTACACCTTC
TRBJ1-2	TRBD1	TRBV4-3	many	CASSQEGQGIEGYTF	TGCGCCAGCAGCCAAGAGGGACAGGGCATCGAAGGCTACACCTTC
TRBJ2-3	.	TRBV12-3/TRBV12-4	.	CASTSRGHTDTQYF	TGTGCCAGCACCTCTCGGGGGCACACAGATACGCAGTATTTT
TRBJ2-7	TRBD2	TRBV7-9	many	CASSLATSGNSEQYF	TGTGCCAGCAGCTTAGCGACTAGCGGGAACTCCGAGCAGTACTTC
TRBJ1-1	.	TRBV7-9	many	CASRFGGGPNTEAFF	TGTGCCAGCAGGTTCGGGGGGGGACCGAACACTGAAGCTTTCTTT
TRBJ2-6	.	TRBV19	many	CATSPDSPGANVLTF	TGTGCCACCTCTCCCGACAGTCCTGGGGCCAACGTCCTGACTTTC
TRBJ2-3	TRBD2	TRBV2	.	CASGAGGVDTQYF	TGTGCCAGCGGGGCGGGAGGTGTCGATACGCAGTATTTT
TRBJ2-1	.	TRBV20-1	many	CSARKDNSYNEQFF	TGCAGTGCTAGAAAGGATAACTCCTACAATGAGCAGTTCTTC
TRBJ2-1	.	TRBV29-1	.	CSVVGSWAYNEQFF	TGCAGCGTTGTGGGAAGTTGGGCTTACAATGAGCAGTTCTTC
TRBJ1-1	TRBD1	TRBV9	many	CASRAGGANTEAFF	TGTGCCAGCAGAGCAGGGGGCGCGAACACTGAAGCTTTCTTT
TRBJ2-1	.	TRBV7-9	many	CASSADYNEQFF	TGTGCCAGCAGTGCTGACTACAATGAGCAGTTCTTC
TRBJ1-2	TRBD1	TRBV29-1	.	CSVPETGPYGYTF	TGCAGCGTTCCAGAGACAGGGCCCTATGGCTACACCTTC
TRBJ1-5	.	TRBV7-2	many	CASSLVLEGNQPQHF	TGTGCCAGCAGCCTGGTCCTTGAAGGCAATCAGCCCCAGCATTTT
TRBJ1-1	TRBD1	TRBV4-1	many	CASSQKQGVFEAFF	TGCGCCAGCAGCCAGAAACAGGGGGTCTTTGAAGCTTTCTTT
TRBJ2-7	.	TRBV19	many	CASSVYLSYEQYF	TGTGCCAGTTCGGTCTACCTCTCCTACGAGCAGTACTTC
TRBJ2-1	TRBD2	TRBV4-1	once	CASGQRLAGGWEQFF	TGCGCCAGCGGCCAGCGACTAGCGGGAGGCTGGGAGCAGTTCTTC
TRBJ2-7	.	TRBV28	many	CASSLYEQYF	TGTGCCAGCAGTTTGTACGAGCAGTACTTC
TRBJ2-3	.	TRBV10-3	medium-sized	CAISGEPGDPTDTQYF	TGTGCCATCAGCGGAGAGCCAGGGGACCCCACAGATACGCAGTATTTT
TRBJ2-7	.	TRBV12-3/TRBV12-4	.	CASSPPLGDQYEQYF	TGTGCCAGCAGTCCGCCCCTAGGCGATCAGTACGAGCAGTACTTC
TRBJ2-7	TRBD1	TRBV6-5	many	CASSLRQGGYEQYF	TGTGCCAGCAGTCTAAGACAGGGGGGGTACGAGCAGTACTTC
TRBJ1-1	.	TRBV27	many	CASSFGGSLGTEAFF	TGTGCCAGCAGTTTCGGGGGGTCCCTGGGGACTGAAGCTTTCTTT
TRBJ2-7	TRBD1	TRBV18	medium-sized	CASSPGTGYEQYF	TGTGCCAGCTCACCCGGGACAGGGTACGAGCAGTACTTC
TRBJ1-5	.	TRBV27	.	CASSLAGINQPRHF	TGTGCCAGCAGTTTAGCAGGGATTAATCAGCCCCGGCATTTT
TRBJ2-1	.	TRBV19	many	CASSTKGSSYNEQFF	TGTGCCAGTAGTACCAAGGGGAGCTCCTACAATGAGCAGTTCTTC
TRBJ2-1	.	TRBV10-2	many	CACTEVGLGAYNEQFF	TGCGCCTGCACCGAGGTCGGATTAGGGGCCTACAATGAGCAGTTCTTC
TRBJ2-3	.	TRBV7-6	many	CASSLTRTAHTDTQYF	TGTGCCAGCAGCTTAACTCGGACCGCCCACACAGATACGCAGTATTTT
TRBJ2-4	TRBD1	TRBV7-6	many	CASSSEDRAKNIQYF	TGTGCCAGCAGCTCAGAGGACAGGGCCAAAAACATTCAGTACTTC
TRBJ1-1	.	TRBV27	few	CASSLGWGSGTEAFF	TGTGCCAGCAGTTTAGGATGGGGATCTGGGACTGAAGCTTTCTTT
TRBJ2-1	.	TRBV2	few	CASLVGEQFF	TGTGCCAGCCTTGTGGGGGAGCAGTTCTTC
TRBJ2-7	.	TRBV7-2	many	CASSFSGSAYEQYF	TGTGCCAGCAGCTTTAGCGGAAGCGCCTACGAGCAGTACTTC
TRBJ1-5	.	TRBV27	few	CASSLFGAGGQPQHF	TGTGCCAGCAGTTTATTTGGGGCAGGAGGGCAGCCCCAGCATTTT
TRBJ1-1	.	TRBV7-9	many	CASSLVGYRDKHLVAFF	TGTGCCAGCAGCTTAGTAGGATACCGGGACAAGCATCTCGTAGCTTTCTTT
TRBJ1-1	.	TRBV6-1	few	CASSAWGGRKGTEAFF	TGTGCCAGCAGTGCCTGGGGGGGGCGGAAAGGCACTGAAGCTTTCTTT
TRBJ2-1	TRBD2	TRBV28	few	CASSLRTSGARRFF	TGTGCCAGCAGTTTACGGACTAGCGGGGCCAGGCGGTTCTTC
TRBJ2-7	.	TRBV20-1	many	CSARIRLYSYEQYF	TGCAGTGCTAGAATAAGACTATACTCCTACGAGCAGTACTTC
TRBJ2-7	.	TRBV7-2	many	CASSSTPSSYEQYF	TGTGCCAGCAGCTCTACACCTAGCTCCTACGAGCAGTACTTC
TRBJ2-3	.	TRBV29-1	many	CIVHPNAMEVSREDTQYF	TGCATCGTCCATCCGAACGCAATGGAGGTTAGCAGGGAAGATACGCAGTATTTT
TRBJ2-3	TRBD1	TRBV27	many	CASSSRTGQGLKPGTDTQYF	TGTGCCAGCAGTTCCAGGACAGGACAGGGGCTTAAGCCTGGCACAGATACGCAGTATTTT
TRBJ1-6	.	TRBV3-1	many	CASSQPPRTWGNSPLHF	TGTGCCAGCAGCCAACCCCCAAGGACGTGGGGTAACTCACCCCTCCACTTT
TRBJ2-1	TRBD2	TRBV2	few	CASRETSGSLYEQFF	TGTGCCAGCAGGGAAACTAGCGGGAGTTTGTATGAGCAGTTCTTC
TRBJ2-1	TRBD2	TRBV11-2	.	CASSSGRAGESPHNEQFF	TGTGCCAGCAGCAGTGGTCGAGCGGGAGAGTCCCCTCACAATGAGCAGTTCTTC
TRBJ1-1	TRBD1	TRBV27	many	CASSLGTGTEAFF	TGTGCCAGCAGTTTAGGGACAGGGACTGAAGCTTTCTTT
TRBJ1-5	TRBD1	TRBV20-1	many	CSARDPRGQQPQHF	TGCAGTGCTAGAGATCCGAGGGGACAGCAGCCCCAGCATTTT
TRBJ2-1	TRBD2	TRBV23-1	many	CASSQPFGGGYNEQFF	TGCGCCAGCAGTCAACCGTTCGGGGGGGGGTACAATGAGCAGTTCTTC
TRBJ1-5	.	TRBV20-1	many	CSARDTMSSNQPQHF	TGCAGTGCTAGAGATACTATGAGTAGCAATCAGCCCCAGCATTTT
TRBJ1-1	.	TRBV3-1	many	CASSQPRTESMNTEAFF	TGTGCCAGCAGCCAACCCCGGACAGAAAGCATGAACACTGAAGCTTTCTTT
TRBJ2-7	.	TRBV5-6	.	CASSLALKDYEQYF	TGTGCCAGCAGCTTGGCCTTAAAAGATTACGAGCAGTACTTC
TRBJ2-7	.	TRBV6-5	.	CASSYSGETYEQYF	TGTGCCAGCAGTTACTCGGGGGAAACCTACGAGCAGTACTTC
TRBJ2-7	TRBD2	TRBV4-2	many	CASSLGLAVAYEQYF	TGTGCCAGCAGCCTGGGACTAGCTGTAGCCTACGAGCAGTACTTC